Listed below are T cell receptor beta chains from one sample, sequenced in a study of identical twins. From the 5' RACE reads, TCRdb called clonotypes with MiXCR, one entry per CDR3 protein. The sample has 250,000 to 300,000 distinct CDR3 sequences; 7.5% to 9.5% are singletons. The same sample was also studied in work on yellow fever vaccine responses in identical twins.

The sequencing input was CD8+ T cells sorted from blood. The receptors stem from a woman between 18 and 30 years old in good health. Each CDR3 is given with its conserved first and last residue.

J	length	V	CDR3
TRBJ1-5	15	TRBV3-1	CASSPEGEGNQPQHF
TRBJ2-1	12	TRBV28	CASTIGGGEQFF
TRBJ2-3	15	TRBV9	CASSDLAGSTDTQYF
TRBJ2-1	13	TRBV12-3/TRBV12-4	CASTRRGSPEQFF
TRBJ2-1	14	TRBV11-2	CASSPPVSYNEQFF
TRBJ2-7	12	TRBV25-1	CASSETDYEQYF
TRBJ2-7	15	TRBV7-9	CASSSAGRRPYEQYF
TRBJ2-1	13	TRBV27	CASSLGWLNEQFF
TRBJ2-6	15	TRBV10-1	CASSEQGLGANVLTF
TRBJ2-7	14	TRBV28	CASSPAQPLYEQYF
TRBJ2-3	13	TRBV6-2/TRBV6-3	CASSFPWADTQYF
TRBJ2-3	15	TRBV12-3/TRBV12-4	CASSLRDQEGDTQYF
TRBJ2-1	14	TRBV12-3/TRBV12-4	CASSLRASYNEQFF
TRBJ2-7	19	TRBV23-1	CASSQRSSGPPRGAYEQYF
TRBJ1-2	14	TRBV29-1	CSVEGLPGIYGYTF
TRBJ2-3	16	TRBV4-3	CASSQSGREVADTQYF
TRBJ2-3	14	TRBV6-1	CASSPPLLPDTQYF
TRBJ1-2	14	TRBV29-1	CSVEVRVRDYGYTF
TRBJ2-1	16	TRBV4-1	CASSQVPDRVNNEQFF
TRBJ1-1	15	TRBV9	CASSVGSRGNTEAFF
TRBJ2-1	14	TRBV5-4	CASSPDTFYNEQFF
TRBJ2-1	17	TRBV7-2	CASSLRLAGGPGNEQFF
TRBJ2-7	14	TRBV29-1	CSVLGLAGVYEQYF
TRBJ2-7	15	TRBV4-3	CASSQDSGQNNEQYF
TRBJ2-7	17	TRBV4-1	CASSQGSVATGAREQYF
TRBJ2-7	15	TRBV15	CATSTTLSGSYEQYF
TRBJ2-1	15	TRBV4-3	CASSLLAGGYNEQFF
TRBJ2-7	12	TRBV20-1	CSAGGGTYEQYF
TRBJ1-1	14	TRBV9	CASSPPRRDTEAFF
TRBJ2-1	14	TRBV7-6	CASSFASSYNEQFF
TRBJ2-5	13	TRBV5-1	CASSLVGDETQYF
TRBJ2-7	14	TRBV9	CASSVLPGNYEQYF
TRBJ2-3	17	TRBV15	CATSRAGAPPLTDTQYF
TRBJ1-1	14	TRBV29-1	CSVNPQGGNTEAFF
TRBJ2-3	17	TRBV7-8	CASSLSLAGLPTDTQYF
TRBJ2-7	15	TRBV4-1	CASSQEVPTTYEQYF
TRBJ1-1	13	TRBV13	CASSSTQGAEAFF
TRBJ2-7	15	TRBV4-3	CASSQEEWGEYEQYF